This T cell receptor beta chain was recovered during a study of T cells in Graves' hyperthyroidism and ophthalmopathy. CDR3 length: 15 residues. Germline lookup yields CDR1 SGHRS and CDR2 YFSETQ. V trimming: 4 bases; J trimming: 6 bases; junction bases outside the gene matches: 10. RNA transcripts gave rise to amplified TCR beta CDR3 regions. An initial round of RT-PCR targeting the TCR CDR3 relied on the HTBI primer set. TCRdb independently ran MiXCR on the multiplex PCR reads; one entry per CDR3 protein. This sample has a few hundred thousand distinct CDR3 sequences, with approximately 14% found just once. This clonotype showed up many times.

Sequencing used blood. This receptor was identified in a woman under 30 with Graves' hyperthyroidism. This rearrangement joins TRBV5-1 to TRBJ2-7; TRBD2 matches at 10 bases. CDR3: CASSVGLAGVGEQYV. CDR3 in DNA: TGCGCCAGCAGCGTAGGGCTAGCGGGAGTAGGCGAGCAGTACGTC.